Below, one T cell receptor (beta chain) is given with its context. The data originate from a study of blood T cell repertoires in COVID-19. In the study overall: Acute and convalescent COVID-19 specimens originated in the United States, Italy and Spain. PBMCs, B-cell-depleted T cells, or T cells provided the cDNA or gDNA that made up the material.

Source study methods: How many nucleated cells were present was estimated from reference gene primer amplification. Clones were read by immunoSEQ multiplex PCR, and TCRdb kept only the in-frame ones, dropping some. V, J and clone size reflect that table, while D and trimming were determined from the DNA. The table includes approximately 150,000 clones, around 83% detected once. The V end was cut by 11 bases, the J end by 0 bases, with 14 bases between. The CDR3 extends over 14 amino acids. Germline assignment: CDR1 LNHDA and CDR2 SQIVND (reference sequence). The V and J genes are TRBV19 and TRBJ1-3; no definite D call. The sequence derives from a middle-aged man with acute or convalescent COVID-19. Specimen: peripheral blood. In DNA form, the CDR3 reads TGTGCCTCGATTCCAGCGAGCTCTGGAAACACCATATATTTT. This gives the protein CASIPASSGNTIYF.